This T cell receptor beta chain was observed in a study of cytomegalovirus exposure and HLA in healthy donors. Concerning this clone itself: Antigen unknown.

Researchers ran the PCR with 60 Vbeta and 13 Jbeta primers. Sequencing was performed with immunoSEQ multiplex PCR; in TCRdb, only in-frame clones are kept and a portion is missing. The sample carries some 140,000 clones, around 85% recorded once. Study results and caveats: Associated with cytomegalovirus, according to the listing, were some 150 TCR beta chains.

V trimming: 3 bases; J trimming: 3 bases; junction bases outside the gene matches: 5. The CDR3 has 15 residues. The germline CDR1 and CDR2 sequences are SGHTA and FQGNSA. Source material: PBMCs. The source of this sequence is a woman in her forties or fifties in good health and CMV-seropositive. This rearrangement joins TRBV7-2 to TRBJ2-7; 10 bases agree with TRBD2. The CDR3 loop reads CASSLTGLAYYEQYF. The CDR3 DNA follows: TGTGCCAGCAGCTTGACGGGACTAGCGTACTACGAGCAGTACTTC.